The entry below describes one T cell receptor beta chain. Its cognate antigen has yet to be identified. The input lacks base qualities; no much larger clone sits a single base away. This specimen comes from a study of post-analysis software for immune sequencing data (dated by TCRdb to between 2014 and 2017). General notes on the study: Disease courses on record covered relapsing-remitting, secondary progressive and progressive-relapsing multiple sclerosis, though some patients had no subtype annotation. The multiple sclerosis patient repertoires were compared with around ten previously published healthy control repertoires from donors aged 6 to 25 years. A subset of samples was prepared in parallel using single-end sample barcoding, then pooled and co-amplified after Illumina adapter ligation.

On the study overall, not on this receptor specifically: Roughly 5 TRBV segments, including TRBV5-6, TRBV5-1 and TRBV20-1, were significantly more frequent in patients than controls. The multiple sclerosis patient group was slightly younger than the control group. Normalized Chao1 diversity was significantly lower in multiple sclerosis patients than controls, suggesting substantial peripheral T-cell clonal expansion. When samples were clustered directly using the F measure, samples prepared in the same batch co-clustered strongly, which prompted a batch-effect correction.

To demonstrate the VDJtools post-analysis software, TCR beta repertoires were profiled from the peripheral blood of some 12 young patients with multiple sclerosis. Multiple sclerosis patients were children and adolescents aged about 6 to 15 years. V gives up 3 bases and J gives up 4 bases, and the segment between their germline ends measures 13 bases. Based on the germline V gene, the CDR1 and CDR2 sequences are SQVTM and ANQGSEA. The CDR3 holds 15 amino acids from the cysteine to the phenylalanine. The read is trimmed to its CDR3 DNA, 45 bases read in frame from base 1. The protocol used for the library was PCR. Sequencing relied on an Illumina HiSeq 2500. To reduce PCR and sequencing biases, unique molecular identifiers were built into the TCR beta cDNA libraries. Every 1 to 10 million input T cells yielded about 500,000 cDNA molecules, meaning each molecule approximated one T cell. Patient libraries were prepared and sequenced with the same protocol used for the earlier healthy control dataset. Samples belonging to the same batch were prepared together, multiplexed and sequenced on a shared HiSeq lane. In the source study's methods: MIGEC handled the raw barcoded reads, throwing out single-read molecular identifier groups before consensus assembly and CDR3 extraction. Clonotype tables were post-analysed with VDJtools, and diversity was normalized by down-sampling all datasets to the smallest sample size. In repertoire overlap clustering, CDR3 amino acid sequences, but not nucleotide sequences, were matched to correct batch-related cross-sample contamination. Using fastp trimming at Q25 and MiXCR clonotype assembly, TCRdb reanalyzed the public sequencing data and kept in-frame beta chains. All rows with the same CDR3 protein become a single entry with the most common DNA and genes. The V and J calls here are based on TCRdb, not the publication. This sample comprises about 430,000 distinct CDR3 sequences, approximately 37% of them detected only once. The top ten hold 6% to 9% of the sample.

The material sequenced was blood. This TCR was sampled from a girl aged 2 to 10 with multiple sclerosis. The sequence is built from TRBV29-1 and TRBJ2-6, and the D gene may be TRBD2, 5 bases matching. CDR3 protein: CSVEEAEGGANVLTF. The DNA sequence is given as TGCAGCGTTGAGGAGGCCGAAGGGGGGGCCAACGTCCTGACTTTC.